A single sample is the source of the 4 T cell receptor beta chains below, sequenced in a study of tumor and adjacent non-tumor tissue in lung cancer. The library came from three nested PCR rounds adapted from ARM-PCR protocols. TCRdb ran MiXCR on the multiplex PCR reads and lists one entry per CDR3 protein. In the table there are some 120,000 distinct CDR3 sequences, about 66% of which are singletons. No cell sorting was done before RNA was extracted from the tissue. Sequencing was carried out using lung tumor tissue. The receptors here all came from a man between 25 and 39 years old with non-small cell lung cancer.

As concerns this clonotype: At one of its ends the junction is not consistent with the germline gene, which may arise from a read error. The rearrangement joins TRBV12-3 or TRBV12-4 to TRBJ2-7, with 10 bases fitting TRBD1. CDR3 length equals 12 residues. As DNA, the CDR3 is TGTGCCAGCAGGACAGGGGGCTACGTGCAGTACTTC. Its protein is CASRTGGYVQYF.

Worth noting for this clonotype: One base away lies a much larger clone, so this may be a sequencing read error. CDR3 sequence: CVSGLVTGIQETQYF. DNA for the CDR3: TGTGTTAGTGGTTTGGTAACGGGGATACAAGAGACCCAGTACTTC. This chain joins TRBV12-5 and TRBJ2-5, with a tentative D call TRBD2 (5 bases). Per the germline V gene, CDR1 is LGHNT and CDR2 is FRNRAP. The CDR3 is 15 amino acids. Full variable domain (remainder filled in from reference TRBV12-5 and TRBJ2-5): DARVTQTPRHKVTEMGQEVTMRCQPILGHNTVFWYRQTMMQGLELLAYFRNRAPLDDSGMPKDRFSAEMPDATLATLKIQPSEPRDSAVYFCVSGLVTGIQETQYFGPGTRLLVL.

This clonotype showed up many times. V usage is TRBV6-5 and J usage is TRBJ2-2; D perhaps matches TRBD2 (6 bases). This CDR3 comprises 15 residues. Trimming took 0 bases from V and 1 from J, leaving 6 bases between them. From germline, CDR1 is MNHEY and CDR2 SVGAGI. CDR3 sequence: CASSYSGGNTGELFF. The CDR3 coding sequence is TGTGCCAGCAGTTACTCGGGGGGGAACACCGGGGAGCTGTTTTTT.

This clonotype came up once. The junction shows a germline mismatch at one end, possibly a read error. The gene calls are TRBV24-1 and TRBJ2-2; D is perhaps TRBD2 (6 bases). Germline CDR1 and CDR2: KGHDR and SFDVKD. This CDR3 has 16 residues. The CDR3 sequence: CAISDLGGENTGELFF. The CDR3 bases are TGTGCCATCAGTGACCTGGGAGGAGAGAACACCGGGGAGCTGTTTTTT.